This TCR beta chain was recovered during a study of blood T cell repertoires in COVID-19. About the research overall: Acute and convalescent COVID-19 specimens originated in the United States, Italy and Spain. Nucleic acid was either cDNA or gDNA, and it came from T cells, B-cell-depleted T cells, or PBMCs.

This CDR3 has 16 amino acids. Trimming cost V 4 bases and J 4 bases, with 21 bases left between them. Germline CDR1 is SGHTS and CDR2 is YDEGEE. Original methodology: The assay estimated nucleated cells by amplifying reference gene primers. The assay was immunoSEQ multiplex PCR, and TCRdb's table has in-frame clones only and misses some. V, J and clone size are taken as reported in that table, and D and trimming were inferred from the DNA itself. This table has about 52,000 clones, over 85% appearing once. Source material: peripheral blood. The chain joins TRBV5-8 to TRBJ2-7; TRBD1 might be the D (6 bases). This receptor was obtained from a man older than 75 with active or convalescent COVID-19. CDR3 region: CASSPKSGQFFYEQYF. CDR3 in DNA: TGTGCCAGCAGCCCGAAGTCGGGACAATTCTTTTACGAGCAGTACTTC.